This entry lists 2 T cell receptor beta chains sequenced from one sample in a study of shared clonotypes between healthy human individuals. Generated by immunoSEQ multiplex PCR, the TCRdb table keeps only in-frame clones and is missing some. Among roughly 760,000 clones listed, roughly 70% were seen once. The specimen was memory CD4+ T cells sorted from blood. This sample's subset: CD45RA-negative fraction. These receptors originate from a woman between 25 and 40 years old in good health.

CDR3 sequence (DNA): TGTGCCAGCAGCGTCGGACTAGCGGGGTCCTACGAGCAGTACTTC. It yields the protein CASSVGLAGSYEQYF. The rearrangement joins TRBV7-3 to TRBJ2-7; 12 positions agree with TRBD2. The CDR3 totals 15 residues. V lost 5 bases and J lost 1; bases outside the gene matches: 3. CDR1 and CDR2 from the germline V gene are SGHTA and FQGTGA.

This clone was seen only a few times. Other DNA sequences in this specimen translate into the identical CDR3. J is TRBJ1-3 and V is TRBV7-8, with D possibly matching TRBD1 (5 bases). The CDR3 totals 17 residues. Germline V gene lookup returns CDR1 SGHVS and CDR2 FQNEAQ. Trimming left V 0 bases short and J 1 base short, with 13 bases between. CDR3 coding DNA: TGTGCCAGCAGCTTAGCGCGTCTGGGGGGGTCTGGAAACACCATATATTTT. Its protein is CASSLARLGGSGNTIYF.